This section outlines one T cell receptor (beta chain) sequence together with its context. This entry belongs to a study of blood T cell repertoires in COVID-19. The CDR3 totals 16 residues. Germline loops: CDR1 SGHTA, CDR2 FQGNSA. V lost 1 base and J 2 bases, leaving 12 bases between the germline ends. Using immunoSEQ multiplex PCR, the repertoire was profiled, and TCRdb retains in-frame clones only, with some absent. The table shows roughly 160,000 clones, with roughly 88% occurring only once. The source is a woman in her fifties or sixties with acute or convalescent COVID-19. Material: peripheral blood. The chain employs TRBV7-2 and TRBJ2-4, with D maybe TRBD2 (6 bases). DNA for the CDR3: TGTGCCAGCAGCTTAGAACTAGCTGTGCCCAAAAACATTCAGTACTTC. Translation: CASSLELAVPKNIQYF.